This TCR beta chain was documented in a study of cytomegalovirus exposure and HLA in healthy donors. The PCR contained 60 Vbeta and 13 Jbeta primers. Data came from immunoSEQ multiplex PCR; TCRdb stores just in-frame clones and leaves some out. This table holds roughly 200,000 clones, about 89% found once. The length of the CDR3 is 15 residues. Trimming at V came to 0 bases and at J to 7 bases, leaving 4 bases not matched to a gene. Germline CDR1 and CDR2: KGHSH and LQKENI. The chain joins TRBV18 to TRBJ1-4, with 8 positions matching TRBD1. This sequence was found in a woman younger than 30 in good health and CMV-seronegative. The sample consisted of PBMCs. The CDR3 spells CASSPPGQGVEKLFF. As DNA, the CDR3 is TGTGCCAGCTCACCACCAGGACAGGGCGTTGAAAAACTGTTTTTT.